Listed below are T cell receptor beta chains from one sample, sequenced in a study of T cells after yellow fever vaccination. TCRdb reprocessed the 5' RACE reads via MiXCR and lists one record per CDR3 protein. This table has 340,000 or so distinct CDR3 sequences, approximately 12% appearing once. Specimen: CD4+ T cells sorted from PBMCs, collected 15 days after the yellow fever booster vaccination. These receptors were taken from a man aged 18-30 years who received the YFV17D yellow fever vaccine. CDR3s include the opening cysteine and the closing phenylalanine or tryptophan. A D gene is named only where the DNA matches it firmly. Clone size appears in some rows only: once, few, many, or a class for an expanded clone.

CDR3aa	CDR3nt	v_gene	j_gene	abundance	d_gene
CASSPNYAGTSGGANEQFF	TGTGCCAGCAGTCCTAATTATGCCGGGACTAGCGGGGGGGCAAATGAGCAGTTCTTC	TRBV2	TRBJ2-1	-	TRBD2
CASSFRTVNEQFF	TGTGCCAGCAGTTTCCGGACAGTCAATGAGCAGTTCTTC	TRBV12-3/TRBV12-4	TRBJ2-1	-	-
CAILTGAGVSSYEQYF	TGTGCCATCCTGACTGGAGCGGGGGTCAGCTCCTACGAGCAGTACTTC	TRBV7-3	TRBJ2-7	-	TRBD2
CASSVSSSYNSPLHF	TGTGCCAGCAGCGTATCGAGCTCCTATAATTCACCCCTCCACTTT	TRBV9	TRBJ1-6	-	-
CASSVGPTSGNTIYF	TGTGCCAGCAGCGTAGGTCCTACCTCTGGAAACACCATATATTTT	TRBV9	TRBJ1-3	few	-
CAISGVESNQPQHF	TGTGCCATCAGTGGTGTGGAAAGCAATCAGCCCCAGCATTTT	TRBV10-3	TRBJ1-5	-	-
CSASISIADTQYF	TGCAGTGCTAGTATTTCAATCGCAGATACGCAGTATTTT	TRBV20-1	TRBJ2-3	few	-
CSVEGRRTGELFF	TGCAGCGTTGAGGGGCGGAGGACCGGGGAGCTGTTTTTT	TRBV29-1	TRBJ2-2	-	-
CASSRDRQTGELFF	TGCGCCAGCAGCCGGGACAGACAGACCGGGGAGCTGTTTTTT	TRBV10-1	TRBJ2-2	few	TRBD1
CASTTGTQETQYF	TGTGCCAGCACCACAGGGACCCAAGAGACCCAGTACTTC	TRBV2	TRBJ2-5	few	-
CSARPRESYNSPLHF	TGCAGTGCTAGGCCCAGGGAATCCTATAATTCACCCCTCCACTTT	TRBV20-1	TRBJ1-6	-	-
CASREDYYNEQFF	TGTGCCAGCAGGGAGGACTACTACAATGAGCAGTTCTTC	TRBV2	TRBJ2-1	few	-
CASSPRLAGGPSADTQYF	TGTGCCAGCAGCCCACGACTAGCGGGGGGGCCTTCGGCAGATACGCAGTATTTT	TRBV9	TRBJ2-3	-	TRBD2
CASGSRGYYNEQFF	TGCGCCAGCGGCTCCAGGGGCTACTACAATGAGCAGTTCTTC	TRBV5-1	TRBJ2-1	few	-
CASSISRGNTEAFF	TGTGCCAGTAGTATCAGCAGGGGTAACACTGAAGCTTTCTTT	TRBV19	TRBJ1-1	-	-
CASSQFGTDTQYF	TGCGCCAGCAGCCAATTCGGCACAGATACGCAGTATTTT	TRBV4-1	TRBJ2-3	few	-
CASSLLAGGQSDTQYF	TGTGCCAGCAGCTTACTAGCGGGGGGGCAATCAGATACGCAGTATTTT	TRBV7-3	TRBJ2-3	few	TRBD2